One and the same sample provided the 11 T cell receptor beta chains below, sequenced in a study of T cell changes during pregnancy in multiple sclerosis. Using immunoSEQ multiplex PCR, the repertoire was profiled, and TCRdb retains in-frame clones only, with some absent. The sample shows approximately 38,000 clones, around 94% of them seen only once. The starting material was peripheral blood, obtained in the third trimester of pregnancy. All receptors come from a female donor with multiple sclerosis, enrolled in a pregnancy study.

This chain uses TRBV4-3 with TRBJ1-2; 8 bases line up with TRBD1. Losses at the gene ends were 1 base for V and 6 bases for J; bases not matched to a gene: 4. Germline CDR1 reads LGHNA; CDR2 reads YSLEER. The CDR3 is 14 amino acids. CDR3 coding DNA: TGCGCCAGCAGCCAAGTAGCGACAGGGGATGGCTACACCTTC. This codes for CASSQVATGDGYTF.

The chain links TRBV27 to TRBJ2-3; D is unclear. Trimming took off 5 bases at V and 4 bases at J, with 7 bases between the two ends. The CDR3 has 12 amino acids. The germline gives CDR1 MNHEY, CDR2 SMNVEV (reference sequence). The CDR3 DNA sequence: TGTGCCAGCAGTCAGATCCCAGATACGCAGTATTTT. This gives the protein CASSQIPDTQYF.

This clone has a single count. The DNA for the CDR3 is TGTGCCAGCAGCTCCAAAGGACTGACTAGCGGGATGGTTGAGACCCAGTACTTC. Protein: CASSSKGLTSGMVETQYF. The chain is built from TRBV7-9 and TRBJ2-5, with TRBD2 matching over 11 bases. Losses at the gene ends were 4 bases for V and 5 bases for J; bases not matched to a gene: 15. The CDR3 contains 18 residues. CDR1 and CDR2 (germline): SEHNR, FQNEAQ (reference sequence). Based on the CDR3 plus reference TRBV7-9 and TRBJ2-5, the full variable domain is DTGVSQNPRHKITKRGQNVTFRCDPISEHNRLYWYRQTLGQGPEFLTYFQNEAQLEKSRLLSDRFSAERPKGSFSTLEIQRTEQGDSAMYLCASSSKGLTSGMVETQYFGPGTRLLVL.

In DNA, the CDR3 is TGTGCCAGCAGCCTAGCGGGAGAGACCGGGGAGCTGTTTTTT. It is translated as CASSLAGETGELFF. The chain combines TRBV11-3 with TRBJ2-2; 10 bases line up with TRBD2. The CDR3 has 14 amino acids. From germline, CDR1 is SGHNT and CDR2 YENEEA. V gave up 5 bases and J gave up 5 bases; unmatched junction bases: 2.

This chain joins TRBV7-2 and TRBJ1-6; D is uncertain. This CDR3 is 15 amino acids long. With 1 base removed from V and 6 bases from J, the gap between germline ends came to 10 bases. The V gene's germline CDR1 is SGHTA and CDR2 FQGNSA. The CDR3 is CASSLDGPPNSPLHF. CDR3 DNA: TGTGCCAGCAGCTTAGATGGGCCCCCTAATTCACCCCTCCACTTT.

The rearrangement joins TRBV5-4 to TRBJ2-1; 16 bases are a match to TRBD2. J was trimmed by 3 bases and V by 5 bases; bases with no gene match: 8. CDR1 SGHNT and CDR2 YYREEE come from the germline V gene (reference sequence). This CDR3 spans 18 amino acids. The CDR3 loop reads CASRRGLAGGGFYNEQFF. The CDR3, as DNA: TGTGCCAGCAGGAGGGGACTAGCGGGAGGGGGGTTCTACAATGAGCAGTTCTTC.

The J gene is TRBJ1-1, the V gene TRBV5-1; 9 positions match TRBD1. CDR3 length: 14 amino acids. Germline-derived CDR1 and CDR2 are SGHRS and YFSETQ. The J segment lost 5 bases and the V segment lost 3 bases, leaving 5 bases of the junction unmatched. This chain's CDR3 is CASSSGQGFTEAFF. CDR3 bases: TGCGCCAGCAGCTCGGGACAGGGTTTTACTGAAGCTTTCTTT.

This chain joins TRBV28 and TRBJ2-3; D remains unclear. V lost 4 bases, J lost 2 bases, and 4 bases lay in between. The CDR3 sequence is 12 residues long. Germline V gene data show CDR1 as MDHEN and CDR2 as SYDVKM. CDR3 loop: CASSSYTDTQYF. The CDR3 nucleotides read TGTGCCAGCAGTTCTTACACAGATACGCAGTATTTT.

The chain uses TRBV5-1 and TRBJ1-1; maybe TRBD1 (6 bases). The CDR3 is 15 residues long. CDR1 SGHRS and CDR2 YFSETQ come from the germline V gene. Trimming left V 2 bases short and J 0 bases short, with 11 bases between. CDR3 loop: CASSFWGQMNTEAFF. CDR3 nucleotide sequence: TGCGCCAGCAGCTTTTGGGGGCAGATGAACACTGAAGCTTTCTTT.

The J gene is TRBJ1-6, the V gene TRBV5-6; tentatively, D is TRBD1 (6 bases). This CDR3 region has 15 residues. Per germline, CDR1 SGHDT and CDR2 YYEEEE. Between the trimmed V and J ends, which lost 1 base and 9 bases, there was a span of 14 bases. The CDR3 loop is CASSLRRTEASPLHF. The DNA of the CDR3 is TGTGCCAGCAGCTTGCGGAGGACAGAAGCTTCACCCCTCCACTTT. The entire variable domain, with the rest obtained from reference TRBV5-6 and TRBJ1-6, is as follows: DAGVTQSPTHLIKTRGQQVTLRCSPKSGHDTVSWYQQALGQGPQFIFQYYEEEERQRGNFPDRFSGHQFPNYSSELNVNALLLGDSALYLCASSLRRTEASPLHFGNGTRLTVT.

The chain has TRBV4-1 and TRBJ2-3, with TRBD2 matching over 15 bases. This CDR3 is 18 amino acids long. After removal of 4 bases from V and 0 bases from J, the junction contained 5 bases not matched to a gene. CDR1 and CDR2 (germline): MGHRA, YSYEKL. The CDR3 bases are TGCGCCAGCAGCCGGGGGACTAGCGGGAGGACTAGCACAGATACGCAGTATTTT. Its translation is CASSRGTSGRTSTDTQYF.